Listed below are T cell receptor beta chains from one sample, sequenced in a study of CD8 T cells in ankylosing spondylitis. TCRdb re-derived calls from the 5' RACE reads in MiXCR, one entry per CDR3 protein. The data contain approximately 220,000 distinct CDR3 sequences, more than 25% of them singletons. The sample consisted of blood, either unsorted or a sorted T cell fraction (not recorded which). These receptors were collected from a male donor with ankylosing spondylitis or in good health (not recorded which). The CDR3 runs from the conserved cysteine through the conserved F or W. Fields, in order: J gene, V gene, clone size, D gene, CDR3 DNA, CDR3 protein. D genes are given only for firm matches. Clone size is not always given. Where it is, it says once, few, many or a class for expanded clones.

j_call: TRBJ1-6; v_call: TRBV6-2/TRBV6-3; clone_size: many; d_call: TRBD1; cdr3_nt: TGTGCCAGCAACACCGGGACAGGGGTATCACCCCTCCACTTT; cdr3_aa: CASNTGTGVSPLHF
j_call: TRBJ1-4; v_call: TRBV29-1; clone_size: -; d_call: -; cdr3_nt: TGCAGCGCGACCCGGGACGGGGGTGAAAAACTGTTTTTT; cdr3_aa: CSATRDGGEKLFF
j_call: TRBJ1-5; v_call: TRBV7-6; clone_size: -; d_call: -; cdr3_nt: TGTGCCAGCAGCTTAGTAGGGGGGGACCAGCCCCAGCATTTT; cdr3_aa: CASSLVGGDQPQHF
j_call: TRBJ2-1; v_call: TRBV12-3/TRBV12-4; clone_size: -; d_call: TRBD1; cdr3_nt: TGTGCCAGCAGGGGACAGGGTTCCTACAATGAGCAGTTCTTC; cdr3_aa: CASRGQGSYNEQFF
j_call: TRBJ2-1; v_call: TRBV20-1; clone_size: once; d_call: TRBD2; cdr3_nt: TGCAGTGCTACCACTGTGGGACTAGCGGGCTACTCTAGGGGGAATGAGCAGTTCTTC; cdr3_aa: CSATTVGLAGYSRGNEQFF
j_call: TRBJ2-1; v_call: TRBV15; clone_size: many; d_call: -; cdr3_nt: TGTGCCACCAGCAGACCCTCCCCGGGGGTTTACAATGAGCAGTTCTTC; cdr3_aa: CATSRPSPGVYNEQFF
j_call: TRBJ1-1; v_call: TRBV29-1; clone_size: -; d_call: -; cdr3_nt: TGCAGCGTCAGTCATGTCATGAACACTGAAGCTTTCTTT; cdr3_aa: CSVSHVMNTEAFF
j_call: TRBJ2-3; v_call: TRBV5-1; clone_size: many; d_call: -; cdr3_nt: TGCGCCAGCAGCTTCGAGCGGAACACAGATACGCAGTATTTT; cdr3_aa: CASSFERNTDTQYF
j_call: TRBJ2-1; v_call: TRBV27; clone_size: -; d_call: TRBD2; cdr3_nt: TGTGCCAGCAGTTTGGTTAGCGGGACTTCCTACAATGAGCAGTTCTTC; cdr3_aa: CASSLVSGTSYNEQFF
j_call: TRBJ2-1; v_call: TRBV7-3; clone_size: many; d_call: TRBD2; cdr3_nt: TGTGCCAGCAGCCCAACACCTAGCGGGATGAACAATGAGCAGTTCTTC; cdr3_aa: CASSPTPSGMNNEQFF
j_call: TRBJ2-5; v_call: TRBV20-1; clone_size: many; d_call: TRBD1; cdr3_nt: TGCAGTGCTTCCGGGACAGGGAATTCACAAGAGACCCAGTACTTC; cdr3_aa: CSASGTGNSQETQYF
j_call: TRBJ2-7; v_call: TRBV28; clone_size: many; d_call: -; cdr3_nt: TGTGCCAGCAAAGGACCCCCCAACTCCTACGAGCAGTACTTC; cdr3_aa: CASKGPPNSYEQYF
j_call: TRBJ2-7; v_call: TRBV20-1; clone_size: once; d_call: -; cdr3_nt: TGCAGTGCCCGCAGGGACATCTACGAGCAGTACTTC; cdr3_aa: CSARRDIYEQYF
j_call: TRBJ1-1; v_call: TRBV5-6; clone_size: many; d_call: TRBD1; cdr3_nt: TGTGCCAGCAGCCTAGGACAGGTCATGAACACTGAAGCTTTCTTT; cdr3_aa: CASSLGQVMNTEAFF
j_call: TRBJ2-5; v_call: TRBV5-4; clone_size: -; d_call: -; cdr3_nt: TGTGCCAGCAGCTTGGATCAGGGGAGGATGGAGACCCAGTACTTC; cdr3_aa: CASSLDQGRMETQYF
j_call: TRBJ1-3; v_call: TRBV12-3/TRBV12-4; clone_size: -; d_call: -; cdr3_nt: TGTGCCAGCAGACCGAGCTCTGGAAACACCATATATTTT; cdr3_aa: CASRPSSGNTIYF
j_call: TRBJ2-7; v_call: TRBV12-3/TRBV12-4; clone_size: many; d_call: -; cdr3_nt: TGTGCCAGCAGCAAAGACAATTGGGACTCCTACGAGCAGTACTTC; cdr3_aa: CASSKDNWDSYEQYF
j_call: TRBJ2-3; v_call: TRBV9; clone_size: many; d_call: -; cdr3_nt: TGTGCCAGCAGCGTAGACTCGGGAGTTATTACAGATACGCAGTATTTT; cdr3_aa: CASSVDSGVITDTQYF